Below, one T cell receptor beta chain is given with its context. Antigen specificity is unknown. TCRdb keeps only in-frame clones here, not all; method: immunoSEQ multiplex PCR. The data contain about 83,000 clones, more than 75% of them seen just once; the ten biggest clones take up around 0.71%. This record belongs to a study of OX40 agonist ivuxolimab in advanced cancers. Study-level background: Therapy given before enrollment (anti-PD-1, anti-PD-L1 or anti-CTLA-4) was allowed, and approximately 40% had some. Two patients with cutaneous melanoma and one with hepatocellular carcinoma, three in total, showed partial responses. Study-wide points: Among the lowest peripheral clonal expansion occurred in 0.1-3.0 mg/kg partial responders. With doses of 0.1 to 3.0 mg/kg, CD4+ and CD8+ blood T cells had undergone clonal expansion by week 6.

Trimming cost V 5 bases and J 1 base, with 14 bases left between them. The CDR3 totals 15 residues. Germline V gene sequence: CDR1 SGHTA, CDR2 FQGTGA. This receptor was obtained from an adult with an advanced solid tumor such as melanoma, head and neck, liver or kidney cancer. The material was CD4+ or CD8+ T cells sorted from blood, obtained in a trial of the OX40 agonist ivuxolimab. This sequence joins TRBV7-3 and TRBJ2-5, with TRBD1 as a possible D gene (6 bases). For the CDR3, the DNA is TGTGCCAGCAGCCCCCAGACAGGTACCCAAGAGACCCAGTACTTC. Protein sequence: CASSPQTGTQETQYF. The full variable domain, completed using reference TRBV7-3 and TRBJ2-5, is GAGVSQTPSNKVTEKGKYVELRCDPISGHTALYWYRQSLGQGPEFLIYFQGTGAADDSGLPNDRFFAVRPEGSVSTLKIQRTERGDSAVYLCASSPQTGTQETQYFGPGTRLLVL.